This TCR beta chain was recovered during a study of beta chain features in type 1 diabetes. General study findings and limits: Type 1 diabetes patients had moderately but significantly shorter TCRB CDR3s in all four CD4+ subsets. Sequencing of cDNA might inflate the share of cells that strongly express TCR.

TCRB transcripts that were expressed got sequenced, as all of the isolated RNA had been reverse transcribed. Assay: immunoSEQ multiplex PCR; the TCRdb copy retains only in-frame clones and omits some. The table includes hundreds of thousands of clones, 13% detected once. As regards this clone: Antigen specificity is unknown.

V was trimmed by 8 bases and J by 2 bases, leaving 19 bases between them. There are 14 residues in the CDR3. The germline V gene encodes CDR1 GTSNPN and CDR2 SVGIG (reference sequence). This receptor was identified in a man aged 18 to 30 with type 1 diabetes. The material sequenced was naive CD4+ T cells from blood. J is TRBJ2-7 and V is TRBV30; D gene unclear. CDR3 DNA: TGTGCCGGAAACGGTCCCCCTTACACCTACGAGCAGTACTTC. This gives the protein CAGNGPPYTYEQYF.